This T cell receptor (beta chain) comes out of a study of cytomegalovirus exposure and HLA in healthy donors. Study information: In a later analysis, the 120 or so validation repertoires were reported to have used the same platform as the roughly 730 first-cohort repertoires. General study findings and limits: Rare TCR sequences dominated, though some public TCRs recurred in many donors. The study labeled roughly 160 TCR beta chains cytomegalovirus-associated. Later, an analysis found that TCR clusters from the first cohort tended to co-occur in the 120 or so validation repertoires.

The table came from immunoSEQ multiplex PCR; TCRdb's copy has only in-frame clones and leaves some out. Of hundreds of thousands of clones in the sample, 70% to 90% are singletons; the top ten hold roughly 5.4%. A note on this clone: Its antigen is not identified.

The germline V gene has CDR1 LNHDA and CDR2 SQIVND (reference sequence). V trimming: 3 bases; J trimming: 6 bases; junction bases outside the gene matches: 6. The CDR3 is 15 residues long. This TCR derives from a woman under 30 in good health and CMV-seronegative. Sequencing input: PBMCs. The J gene is TRBJ2-1, the V gene TRBV19; 9 bases map to TRBD2. CDR3 amino acids: CASSILAGGLNEQFF. DNA of the CDR3: TGTGCCAGTAGTATCCTGGCGGGAGGGCTCAATGAGCAGTTCTTC.